This is a list of T cell receptor beta chains from one sample in a study of regulatory T cells in long-lasting Graves disease. In TCRdb, the multiplex PCR reads were re-called with MiXCR into one record per CDR3 protein. The table lists approximately 470,000 distinct CDR3 sequences, about 17% of them singletons, with 10% to 15% in the top ten. The same sample was also used in a study of T cells in Graves' hyperthyroidism and ophthalmopathy.

Specimen: peripheral blood mononuclear cells (PBMCs), collected at new diagnosis, from a patient treated with antithyroid drugs. The origin of the receptors is a man aged 35 to 55 with Graves disease. The CDR3 runs from the conserved cysteine through the conserved F or W.

TRBJ1-5	TRBV27	CASTAFGGSNQPQHF
TRBJ2-7	TRBV6-1	CASSTAGAPSREQYF
TRBJ2-5	TRBV29-1	CSVEGVRGGGIKETQYF
TRBJ2-2	TRBV11-2	CASSLGLANTGELFF
TRBJ1-5	TRBV30	CAWTSNSNQPQHF
TRBJ2-7	TRBV5-1	CASSLEGIVYEQYF
TRBJ1-2	TRBV18	CASSPGQDYGYTF
TRBJ1-1	TRBV25-1	CASRKTGGITEAFF
TRBJ1-2	TRBV2	CASSEGKGDYGYTF
TRBJ1-4	TRBV15	CATSTDRVREKLFF
TRBJ1-4	TRBV15	CATSRGTREKLFF
TRBJ2-1	TRBV15	CATSRDVGGNEQFF
TRBJ2-7	TRBV12-5	CASGPWTSGGYEQYF
TRBJ1-1	TRBV3-1	CASSQERRLRNTEAFF
TRBJ1-1	TRBV12-3/TRBV12-4	CASSLLGVGEAFF
TRBJ2-7	TRBV30	CAWSPPGLASMGQYF
TRBJ2-3	TRBV12-3/TRBV12-4	CASSPGLPGPDTQYF
TRBJ2-3	TRBV11-2	CASSLGSGMNTDTQYF
TRBJ1-4	TRBV11-2	CASSLDPGQGRRGKLFF
TRBJ1-1	TRBV5-1	CASSLGNWLGQGGLLDTEAFF
TRBJ2-2	TRBV7-6	CASSPASGNTGELFF
TRBJ1-3	TRBV3-1	CASSEHGQSSGNTIYF
TRBJ2-3	TRBV7-2	CASSMSNTQYF
TRBJ2-5	TRBV27	CASSLSWPNLDRGQETQYF
TRBJ2-7	TRBV5-5	CASSLLYQGQGF
TRBJ2-7	TRBV2	CASSEIGGQTSYEQYF
TRBJ2-5	TRBV2	CASSGEAGGQETQYF
TRBJ2-7	TRBV27	CASSLQVGAYEQYF
TRBJ2-7	TRBV30	CAWSAGNLGQYF
TRBJ1-2	TRBV28	CASSFWDTPGGYTF
TRBJ2-1	TRBV7-2	CASSLGLFEQFF
TRBJ2-3	TRBV15	CATSRDLGTDTQYF
TRBJ1-1	TRBV5-1	CASSQGRSNTEAFF
TRBJ1-5	TRBV5-1	CASSLNVDQPQHF
TRBJ2-7	TRBV24-1	CATSDRNGFSYEQYF
TRBJ2-7	TRBV19	CASSIIIWYEQYF
TRBJ2-1	TRBV11-2	CASSLSPYDEQFF
.	TRBV2	CASRATSGSRTDTQYF
TRBJ1-3	TRBV7-2	CASSLGTLRNTIYF
TRBJ2-4	TRBV27	CASRGQGEGYIQYF
TRBJ2-1	TRBV7-9	CASSFATGVEQFF
TRBJ2-1	TRBV9	CASSVVTQYNEQFF
TRBJ2-5	TRBV27	CASSPWGRQETQYF
TRBJ2-1	TRBV6-4	CASSDRTGHEQFF
TRBJ2-1	TRBV28	CASSFPLAGERYNEQFF
TRBJ1-6	TRBV11-2	CASSSHGSSYNSPLHF
TRBJ2-5	TRBV27	CASGRTGGETQYF
TRBJ1-1	TRBV6-9	CASSYLTGTGSTEAFF
TRBJ2-3	TRBV5-1	CASSLEDSSTDTQYF
TRBJ2-7	TRBV9	CASSPAGQGYEQYF
TRBJ1-6	TRBV4-2	CASSQEGQYNSPLHF
TRBJ2-5	TRBV4-1	CAAKEGRGMGQTQYF
TRBJ1-1	TRBV11-2	CASSRGGPRAEAFF